The present TCR beta chain was sequenced within a study of blood T cell repertoires in COVID-19. The table came from immunoSEQ multiplex PCR; TCRdb's copy has only in-frame clones and leaves some out. Of roughly 500,000 clones in the sample, 70% to 90% were seen once. V was shortened by 8 bases and J by 7 bases, with 14 bases between the two germline ends. The CDR3 runs 12 residues. This TCR was recovered from a human donor in a cohort sampled during active COVID-19. The chain is built from TRBV12-3 or TRBV12-4 and TRBJ1-1, with no clear D. The sequenced sample consisted of peripheral blood. The CDR3 region is CASLRDSIEAFF. The CDR3 nucleotides read TGTGCCAGCCTCCGGGATTCCATTGAAGCTTTCTTT.